This TCR beta chain emerged from a study of CD8 T cells in ankylosing spondylitis. Many counts were recorded for this clonotype. Libraries of TCR beta came from quantitative 5'-RACE with molecular barcodes. TCRdb reprocessed the 5' RACE reads via MiXCR and lists one record per CDR3 protein. Of about 220,000 distinct CDR3 sequences detected, roughly 24% appear once; the ten largest clones hold about 7%. The CDR3 contains 13 residues. Germline V gene lookup returns CDR1 SQVTM and CDR2 ANQGSEA. Trimming stripped 4 bases from V and 4 bases from J, with 13 bases between. The receptor was isolated from a male donor with ankylosing spondylitis or in good health (not recorded which). The rearrangement joins TRBV29-1 to TRBJ1-1; D might be TRBD1 (6 bases). Specimen: blood, either unsorted or a sorted T cell fraction (not recorded which). The CDR3 sequence is CSVGPRGSTEAFF. Here the CDR3 DNA reads TGCAGCGTTGGCCCCAGGGGTAGCACTGAAGCTTTCTTT.